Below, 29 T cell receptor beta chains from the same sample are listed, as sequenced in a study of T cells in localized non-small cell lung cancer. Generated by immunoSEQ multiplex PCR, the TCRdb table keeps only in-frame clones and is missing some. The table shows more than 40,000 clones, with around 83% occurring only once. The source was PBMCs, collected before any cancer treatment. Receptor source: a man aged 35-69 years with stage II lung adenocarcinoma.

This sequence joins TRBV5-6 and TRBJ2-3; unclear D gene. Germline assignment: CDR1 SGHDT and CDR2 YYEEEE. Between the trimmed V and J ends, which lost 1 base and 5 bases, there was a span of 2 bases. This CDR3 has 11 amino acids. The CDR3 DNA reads TGTGCCAGCAGCTTGCTAGATACGCAGTATTTT. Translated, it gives CASSLLDTQYF.

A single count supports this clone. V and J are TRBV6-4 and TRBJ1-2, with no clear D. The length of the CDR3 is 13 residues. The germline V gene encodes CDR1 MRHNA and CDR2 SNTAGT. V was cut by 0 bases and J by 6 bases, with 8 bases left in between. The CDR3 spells CASSDSNVDGYTF. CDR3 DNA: TGTGCCAGCAGTGACTCGAACGTGGATGGCTACACCTTC.

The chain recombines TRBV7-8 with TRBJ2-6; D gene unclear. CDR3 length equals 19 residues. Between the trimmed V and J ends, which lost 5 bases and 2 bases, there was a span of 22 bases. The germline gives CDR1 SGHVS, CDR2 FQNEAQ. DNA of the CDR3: TGTGCCAGCAGCCCGCGTGGGTTGGATGATTGGACTGGGGCCAACGTCCTGACTTTC. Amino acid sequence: CASSPRGLDDWTGANVLTF.

The CDR3 here is CASPGPLNTEAFF. The CDR3 nucleotides read TGTGCCAGCCCGGGACCCTTGAACACTGAAGCTTTCTTT. The V call is TRBV2, the J call TRBJ1-1, with D maybe TRBD1 (5 bases). The V and J ends lost 8 bases and 0 bases respectively, with 10 bases between them. Germline-derived CDR1 and CDR2 are SNHLY and FYNNEI. This CDR3 has 13 amino acids.

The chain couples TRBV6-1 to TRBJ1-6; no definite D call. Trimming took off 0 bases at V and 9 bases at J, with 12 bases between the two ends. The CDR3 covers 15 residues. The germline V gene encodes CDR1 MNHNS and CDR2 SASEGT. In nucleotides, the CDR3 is TGTGCCAGCAGTGAAGCTATGGGGATCGGTTCACCCCTCCACTTT. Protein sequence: CASSEAMGIGSPLHF.

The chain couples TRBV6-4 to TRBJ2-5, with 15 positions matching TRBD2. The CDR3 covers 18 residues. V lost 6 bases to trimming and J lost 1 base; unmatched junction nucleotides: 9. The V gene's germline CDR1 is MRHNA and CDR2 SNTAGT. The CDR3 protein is CASRSGLAGGLFQETQYF. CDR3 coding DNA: TGTGCCAGCAGGTCGGGACTAGCGGGGGGCCTTTTCCAAGAGACCCAGTACTTC.

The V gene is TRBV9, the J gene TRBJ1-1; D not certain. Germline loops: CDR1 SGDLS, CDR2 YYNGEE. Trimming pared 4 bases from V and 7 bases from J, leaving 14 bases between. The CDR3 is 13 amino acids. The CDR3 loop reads CASSSSGVGEAFF. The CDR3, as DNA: TGTGCCAGCAGCTCCTCGGGTGTGGGTGAAGCTTTCTTT.

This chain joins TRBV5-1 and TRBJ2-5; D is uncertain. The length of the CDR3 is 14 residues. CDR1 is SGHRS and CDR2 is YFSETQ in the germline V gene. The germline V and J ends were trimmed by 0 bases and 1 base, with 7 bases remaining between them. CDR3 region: CASSLDRAQETQYF. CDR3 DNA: TGCGCCAGCAGCTTGGACAGAGCCCAAGAGACCCAGTACTTC.

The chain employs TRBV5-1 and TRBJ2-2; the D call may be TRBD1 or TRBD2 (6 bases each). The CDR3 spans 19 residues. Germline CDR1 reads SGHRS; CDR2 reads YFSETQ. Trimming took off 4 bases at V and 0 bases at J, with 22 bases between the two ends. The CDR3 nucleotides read TGCGCCAGCAGCCTCCCTGTTCATCGGGGGCCGGCGAACACCGGGGAGCTGTTTTTT. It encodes CASSLPVHRGPANTGELFF.

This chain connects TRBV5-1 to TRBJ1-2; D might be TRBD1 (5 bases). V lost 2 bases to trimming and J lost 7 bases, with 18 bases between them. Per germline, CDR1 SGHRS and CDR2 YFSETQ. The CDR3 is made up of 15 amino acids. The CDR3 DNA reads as TGCGCCAGCAGCTTCGGGGTCCAGGGAACGGGTGGCTACACCTTC. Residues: CASSFGVQGTGGYTF.

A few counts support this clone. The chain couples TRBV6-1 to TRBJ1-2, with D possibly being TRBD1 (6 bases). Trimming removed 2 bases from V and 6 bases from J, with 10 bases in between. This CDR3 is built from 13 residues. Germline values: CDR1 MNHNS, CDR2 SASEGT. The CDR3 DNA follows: TGTGCCAGCAGTGAACAGGGGCAGGATGGCTACACCTTC. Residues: CASSEQGQDGYTF.

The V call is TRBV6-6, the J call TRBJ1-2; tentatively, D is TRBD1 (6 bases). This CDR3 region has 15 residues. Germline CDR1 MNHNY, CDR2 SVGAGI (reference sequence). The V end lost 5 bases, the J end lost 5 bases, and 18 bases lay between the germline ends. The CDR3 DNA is TGTGCCAGCAGTATCATACAGGGATTTGGGTATGGCTACACCTTC. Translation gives CASSIIQGFGYGYTF.

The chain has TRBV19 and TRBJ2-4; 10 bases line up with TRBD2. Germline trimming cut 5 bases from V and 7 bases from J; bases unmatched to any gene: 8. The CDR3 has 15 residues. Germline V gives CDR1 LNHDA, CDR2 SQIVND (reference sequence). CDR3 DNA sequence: TGTGCCAGTAGTGTCCAGCGGGGGGGCCAGAACATTCAGTACTTC. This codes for CASSVQRGGQNIQYF.

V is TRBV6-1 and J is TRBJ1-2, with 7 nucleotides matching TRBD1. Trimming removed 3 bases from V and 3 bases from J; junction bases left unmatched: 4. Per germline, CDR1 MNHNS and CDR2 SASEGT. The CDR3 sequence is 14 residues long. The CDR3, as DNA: TGTGCCAGCAGTGATCCGACAGGGTACTATGGCTACACCTTC. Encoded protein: CASSDPTGYYGYTF.

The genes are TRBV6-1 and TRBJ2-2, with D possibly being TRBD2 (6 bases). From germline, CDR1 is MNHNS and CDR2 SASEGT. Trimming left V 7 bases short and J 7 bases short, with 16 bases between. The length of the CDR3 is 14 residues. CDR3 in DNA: TGTGCCAGCAAGGAACTAGCAAATGGCGGGGAGCTGTTTTTT. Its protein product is CASKELANGGELFF.

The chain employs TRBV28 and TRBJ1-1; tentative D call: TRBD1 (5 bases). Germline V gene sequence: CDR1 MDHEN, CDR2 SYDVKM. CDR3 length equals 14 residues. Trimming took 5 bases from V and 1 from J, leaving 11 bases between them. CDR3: CASSPGLQNTEAFF. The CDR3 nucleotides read TGTGCCAGCAGTCCGGGACTCCAGAACACTGAAGCTTTCTTT.

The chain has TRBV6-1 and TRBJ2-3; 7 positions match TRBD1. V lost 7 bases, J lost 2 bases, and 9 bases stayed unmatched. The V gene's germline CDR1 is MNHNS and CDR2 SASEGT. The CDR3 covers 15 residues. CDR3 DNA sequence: TGTGCCAGCAAATTCAGAGACAGGGACACAGATACGCAGTATTTT. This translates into CASKFRDRDTDTQYF.

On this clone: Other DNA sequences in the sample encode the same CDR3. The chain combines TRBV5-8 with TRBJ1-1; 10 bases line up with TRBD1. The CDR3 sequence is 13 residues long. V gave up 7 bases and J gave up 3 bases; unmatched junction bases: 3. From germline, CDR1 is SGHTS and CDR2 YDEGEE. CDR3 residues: CASRDRGYTEAFF. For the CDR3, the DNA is TGTGCCAGCCGGGACAGGGGATACACTGAAGCTTTCTTT.

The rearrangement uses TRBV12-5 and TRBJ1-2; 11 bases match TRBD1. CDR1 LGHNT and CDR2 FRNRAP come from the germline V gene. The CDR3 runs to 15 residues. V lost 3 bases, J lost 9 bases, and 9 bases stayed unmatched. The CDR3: CASGFGWGTGGSYTF. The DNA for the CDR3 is TGTGCTAGTGGTTTTGGGTGGGGGACAGGGGGTAGCTACACCTTC. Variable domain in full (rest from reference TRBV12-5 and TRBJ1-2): DARVTQTPRHKVTEMGQEVTMRCQPILGHNTVFWYRQTMMQGLELLAYFRNRAPLDDSGMPKDRFSAEMPDATLATLKIQPSEPRDSAVYFCASGFGWGTGGSYTFGSGTRLTVV.

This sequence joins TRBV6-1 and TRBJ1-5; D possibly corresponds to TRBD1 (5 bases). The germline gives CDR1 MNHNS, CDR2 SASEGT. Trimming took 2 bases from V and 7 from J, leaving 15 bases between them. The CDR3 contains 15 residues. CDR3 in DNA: TGTGCCAGCAGTGAACTCCTCGACAGACAACAGCCCCAGCATTTT. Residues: CASSELLDRQQPQHF.

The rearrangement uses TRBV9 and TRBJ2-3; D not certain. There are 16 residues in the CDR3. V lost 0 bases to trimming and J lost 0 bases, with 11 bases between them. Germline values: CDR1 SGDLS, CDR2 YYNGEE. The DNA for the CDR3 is TGTGCCAGCAGCGTAGACGCGGCCTCTAGCACAGATACGCAGTATTTT. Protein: CASSVDAASSTDTQYF.

The CDR3 loop reads CASSYRGNEQFF. CDR3 nucleotides: TGTGCCAGCTCATACAGGGGAAATGAGCAGTTCTTC. J is TRBJ2-1 and V is TRBV18, with TRBD1 identical over 7 bases. CDR3 length equals 12 residues. Germline lookup yields CDR1 KGHSH and CDR2 LQKENI. V lost 5 bases to trimming and J lost 7 bases; unmatched junction nucleotides: 2. Full variable domain (remainder filled in from reference TRBV18 and TRBJ2-1): NAGVMQNPRHLVRRRGQEARLRCSPMKGHSHVYWYRQLPEEGLKFMVYLQKENIIDESGMPKERFSAEFPKEGPSILRIQQVVRGDSAAYFCASSYRGNEQFFGPGTRLTVL.

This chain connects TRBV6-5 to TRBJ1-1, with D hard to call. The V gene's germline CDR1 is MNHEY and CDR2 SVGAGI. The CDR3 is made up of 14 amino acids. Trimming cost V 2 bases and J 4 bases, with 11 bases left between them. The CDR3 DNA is TGTGCCAGCAGTTACGGGAGGGATCTCACTGAAGCTTTCTTT. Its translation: CASSYGRDLTEAFF.

CDR3 in DNA: TGTGCCAGCAGCCGATACGGGACTAGCGGGCGGGGGGCAGATACGCAGTATTTT. Protein: CASSRYGTSGRGADTQYF. The V and J genes are TRBV11-2 and TRBJ2-3; 12 nucleotides line up with TRBD2. The CDR3 spans 18 residues. Germline V gives CDR1 SGHAT, CDR2 FQNNGV. Trimming at V came to 5 bases and at J to 4 bases, leaving 13 bases not matched to a gene.

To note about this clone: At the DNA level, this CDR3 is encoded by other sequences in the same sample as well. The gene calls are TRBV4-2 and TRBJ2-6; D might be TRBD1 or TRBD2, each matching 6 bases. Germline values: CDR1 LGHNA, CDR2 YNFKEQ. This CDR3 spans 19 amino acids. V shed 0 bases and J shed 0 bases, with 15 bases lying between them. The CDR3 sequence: CASSQDWGRGGSGANVLTF. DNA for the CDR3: TGTGCCAGCAGCCAAGATTGGGGCAGGGGAGGCTCTGGGGCCAACGTCCTGACTTTC.

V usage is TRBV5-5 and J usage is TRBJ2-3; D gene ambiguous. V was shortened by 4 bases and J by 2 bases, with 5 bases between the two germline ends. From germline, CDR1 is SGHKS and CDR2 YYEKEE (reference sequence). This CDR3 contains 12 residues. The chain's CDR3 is CASSLYTDTQYF. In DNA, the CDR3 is TGTGCCAGCAGCCTCTACACAGATACGCAGTATTTT.

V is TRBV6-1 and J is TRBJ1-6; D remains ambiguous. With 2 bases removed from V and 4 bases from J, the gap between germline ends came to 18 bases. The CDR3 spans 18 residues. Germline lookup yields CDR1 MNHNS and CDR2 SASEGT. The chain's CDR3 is CASSEYVGSGAYNSPLHF. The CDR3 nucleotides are TGTGCCAGCAGTGAATACGTCGGGTCAGGCGCGTATAATTCACCCCTCCACTTT.

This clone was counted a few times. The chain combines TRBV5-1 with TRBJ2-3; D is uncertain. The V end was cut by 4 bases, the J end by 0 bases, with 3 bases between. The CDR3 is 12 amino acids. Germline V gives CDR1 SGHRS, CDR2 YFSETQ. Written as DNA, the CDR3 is TGCGCCAGCAGCCCCAGCACAGATACGCAGTATTTT. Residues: CASSPSTDTQYF.

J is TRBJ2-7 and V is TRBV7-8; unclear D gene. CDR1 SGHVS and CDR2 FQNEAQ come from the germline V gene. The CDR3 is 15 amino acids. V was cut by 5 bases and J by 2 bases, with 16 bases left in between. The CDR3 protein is CASSESGVRAYEQYF. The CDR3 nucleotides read TGTGCCAGCAGCGAAAGTGGGGTTCGTGCCTACGAGCAGTACTTC.